Below are 4 T cell receptor beta chains sequenced from a single sample in a study of T cell repertoires in cytomegalovirus infection (dated by TCRdb to between 2018 and 2020). Sample treatment or condition, as interpreted from the label and publication: in vitro stimulation with specific CMV peptide epitopes to enrich CMV-specific T cells. For sequencing, an Illumina HiSeq 1500 was employed. TCRdb's own reprocessing of the public reads used fastp at Q25 and MiXCR and kept productive beta chains. Rows merge per CDR3 protein into single entries with the most common DNA and genes. In this sample the table shows around 710,000 distinct CDR3 sequences, about 28% of which occur a single time. The ten largest account for around 12% of the sample. Their cognate antigens are unknown. This material consisted of cultured CD8+ T cells from PBMCs, taken from culture after CMV antigen stimulation. These receptors were obtained from a human donor in good health (CMV status not recorded). Some clones in this sample may be carry-over from other donors' samples.

There are a few counts of this clonotype. The J gene is TRBJ1-1, the V gene TRBV12-3 or TRBV12-4; 7 nucleotides align to TRBD1. V lost 5 bases, J lost 3 bases, and 9 bases stayed unmatched. CDR3 length equals 15 residues. The CDR3: CASSPTRQGYTEAFF. DNA for the CDR3: TGTGCCAGCAGTCCAACGAGACAGGGATACACTGAAGCTTTCTTT.

This clonotype was seen repeatedly, ten times or more. This CDR3 is CASSSSGTEYQETQYF. The CDR3 DNA is TGTGCCAGCAGCTCGTCCGGGACAGAATATCAAGAGACCCAGTACTTC. The rearrangement uses TRBV7-6 and TRBJ2-5, with 7 bases fitting TRBD1. CDR3 length equals 16 residues. Germline CDR1 is SGHVS and CDR2 is FNYEAQ. Trimming cost V 4 bases and J 2 bases; bases outside gene matches: 10.

This clonotype has only a few counts. This rearrangement joins TRBV7-8 to TRBJ2-7, with no clear D. V was shortened by 1 base and J by 3 bases, with 16 bases between the two germline ends. Germline CDR1 is SGHVS and CDR2 is FQNEAQ. This CDR3 has 16 residues. CDR3 sequence reads: CASSLVPVGKYYEQYF. The CDR3 DNA follows: TGTGCCAGCAGCTTAGTCCCGGTGGGGAAATACTACGAGCAGTACTTC.

This clonotype was detected only a few times. The chain has TRBV6-2 or TRBV6-3 and TRBJ1-5; D not certain. Deletions cut 0 bases from V and 0 bases from J, with 9 bases between. Germline V lookup: CDR1 MNHEY, CDR2 SVGEGT. This CDR3 has 16 amino acids. CDR3 amino acids: CASSYSGPYSNQPQHF. CDR3 nucleotide sequence: TGTGCCAGCAGTTACTCTGGACCTTATAGCAATCAGCCCCAGCATTTT.